This is a list of T cell receptor beta chains from one sample in a study of blood T cells in healthy people across ages. TCRdb itself ran the 5' RACE reads through MiXCR, one entry per CDR3 protein. The sample consists of 600,000 to 900,000 distinct CDR3 sequences, roughly 25% of them appearing once. The sample was also linked to a second study, of T cells of mothers and their children.

Sequenced input: blood. The receptors come from a boy younger than 18 in good health. Both conserved end residues are part of each CDR3. The order of the fields is D gene, clone size, J gene, V gene, CDR3 DNA, CDR3 protein. D genes are given only for firm matches. The size of a clone is reported for some rows only, either as once, few or many, or as a class for expanded clones.

>-|few|TRBJ2-1|TRBV6-5
TGTGCCAGCAGTGGGGCGTCGACCTACAATGAGCAGTTCTTC
CASSGASTYNEQFF
>TRBD1|-|TRBJ2-1|TRBV27
TGTGCCAGCAGTTTTCTAGGTGGGACAGGGGATTACAATGAGCAGTTCTTC
CASSFLGGTGDYNEQFF
>-|-|TRBJ2-5|TRBV21-1
TGTGCCAGCAGCAAAATGCCAGCGGGGGGCCAAGAGACCCAGTACTTC
CASSKMPAGGQETQYF
>TRBD1|many|TRBJ1-6|TRBV7-3
TGTGCCAGCAGCTTGGGAGGGGGCGGTTCACCCCTCCACTTT
CASSLGGGGSPLHF
>-|few|TRBJ2-7|TRBV21-1
TGTGCCAGCAGCGTCGATTGGCGCGGGGGGGGCGGAGACTACGAGCAGTACTTC
CASSVDWRGGGGDYEQYF
>-|-|TRBJ2-5|TRBV7-8
TGTGCCAGCAGCTTCACCCAGGGCCAAGAGACCCAGTACTTC
CASSFTQGQETQYF
>-|-|TRBJ2-1|TRBV11-2
TGTGCCAGCAGCTTCAGCTCCACGAAAGGGGGGACCAACAATGAGCAGTTCTTC
CASSFSSTKGGTNNEQFF
>TRBD2|-|TRBJ2-5|TRBV5-1
TGCGCCAGCAGCTTGCTATCGAGCGGGGGTTACCAAGAGACCCAGTACTTC
CASSLLSSGGYQETQYF
>TRBD1|many|TRBJ1-1|TRBV3-1
TGTGCCAGCAGTCAGGGGGCGAACACTGAAGCTTTCTTT
CASSQGANTEAFF
>TRBD2|few|TRBJ2-3|TRBV3-1
TGTGCCAGCAGCCAAGCGACTAGCGGAACCACAGATACGCAGTATTTT
CASSQATSGTTDTQYF
>-|-|TRBJ1-4|TRBV20-1
TGCAGTGCAACCGCAAAACCTCAGGGGACTCGTGAAAAACTGTTTTTT
CSATAKPQGTREKLFF
>TRBD1|-|TRBJ2-3|TRBV11-2
TGTGCCAGCAGCTTAGGGACAGGGGCACACACAGATACGCAGTATTTT
CASSLGTGAHTDTQYF
>TRBD2|few|TRBJ2-1|TRBV7-2
TGTGCCAGCAGAACGGGTGCTAGCGGGAGGGCACATGAGCAGTTCTTC
CASRTGASGRAHEQFF
>-|-|TRBJ2-7|TRBV12-5
TGTGCTAGTGGTTTGGGGGGAGTGAGCTCCTACGAGCAGTACTTC
CASGLGGVSSYEQYF
>-|-|TRBJ2-3|TRBV12-3/TRBV12-4
TGTGCCAGCAGTTTAATCGGCCGGCGGCGGAGCACAGATGCGCAGTATTTT
CASSLIGRRRSTDAQYF
>TRBD2|-|TRBJ2-5|TRBV5-1
TGCGCCAGCAGCCCGGACTTAGCGGGGGGGCCGCCAGAGACCCAGTACTTC
CASSPDLAGGPPETQYF
>-|-|TRBJ2-6|TRBV20-1
TGCAGTGCTAGAGACCGGGGAACGGGGGCCAACGTCCTGACTTTC
CSARDRGTGANVLTF
>TRBD2|-|TRBJ2-3|TRBV10-1
TGCGCCAGCAGTGAGTCTAGCGGGGATACGCAGTATTTT
CASSESSGDTQYF
>TRBD2|-|TRBJ2-5|TRBV7-2
TGTGCCAGCAGCCGCCGGGACTACGAAGAGACCCAGTACTTC
CASSRRDYEETQYF
>TRBD1|few|TRBJ1-2|TRBV27
TGTGCCAGCAGGCCAGGGACAGGGGGGTATAGTGGCTACACCTTC
CASRPGTGGYSGYTF
>-|few|TRBJ1-2|TRBV10-3
TGTGCCATCACCCCAGGGGTGGACTATGGCTACACCTTC
CAITPGVDYGYTF
>-|few|TRBJ2-7|TRBV10-3
TGTGCCATCAGTGTTCGGAGGGACTACGAGCAGTACTTC
CAISVRRDYEQYF
>TRBD2|few|TRBJ2-5|TRBV4-2
TGTGCCAGCAGCCAGGGACTAGCGGGGGGGAAAGAGACCCAGTACTTC
CASSQGLAGGKETQYF
>TRBD1|-|TRBJ1-2|TRBV28
TGTGCCAGCAGTTTATTCAAGAGACAGGGGCCCCATGGCTGCACCTTC
CASSLFKRQGPHGCTF
>-|-|TRBJ2-1|TRBV6-1
TGTGCCAGCAGTGAGCGGAGGAGCTCCTACAATGAGCAGTTCTTC
CASSERRSSYNEQFF
>-|-|TRBJ2-3|TRBV9
TGTGCCAGCAGCCTAGAAGGGGGGAGGTCAGATACGCAGTATTTT
CASSLEGGRSDTQYF
>-|few|TRBJ2-1|TRBV5-1
TGCGCCAGCAGCTTGGCTCGCTCCCGGGCTGAGCAGTTCTTC
CASSLARSRAEQFF
>TRBD1|-|TRBJ2-2|TRBV7-2
TGTGCCAGCAGCTTAGCAGGACAGGGGATCGGGGAGCTGCTTTTT
CASSLAGQGIGELLF
>-|-|TRBJ1-1|TRBV28
TGTGCCACCCGTTTAGGGGTGAACACTGAAGCTTTCTTT
CATRLGVNTEAFF
>-|few|TRBJ1-2|TRBV5-1
TGCGCCAGCAGCCCGGGGACGGCCGGCTATGGCTACACCTTC
CASSPGTAGYGYTF
>-|-|TRBJ2-7|TRBV13
TGTGCCAGCAGCTGGTACCCCTACGAGCAGTACTTC
CASSWYPYEQYF
>-|-|TRBJ2-7|TRBV14
TGTGCCAGCAGCCAAGAAATCACAGGTGGTGACGAGCAGTACTTC
CASSQEITGGDEQYF
>TRBD2|-|TRBJ2-2|TRBV12-3/TRBV12-4
TGTGCCAGCATCAAGCCGGGACTAGCGGGGATCGGGGAGCTGTTTTTT
CASIKPGLAGIGELFF
>TRBD2|-|TRBJ2-4|TRBV5-8
TGTGCCAGCAGCCCGGCGGCGGGGGGAATAGCCAAAAACATTCAGTACTTC
CASSPAAGGIAKNIQYF
>-|few|TRBJ2-7|TRBV24-1
TGTGCCACCAGACATTATGGACGCTACGAGCAGTACTTC
CATRHYGRYEQYF
>-|-|TRBJ1-5|TRBV10-2
TGCGCCAGCAGGCCAGGGGTTAGCAATCAGCCCCAGCATTTT
CASRPGVSNQPQHF
>TRBD2|few|TRBJ2-1|TRBV27
TGTGCCAGCAGGGGACTAGCGGGGAGGAATGAGCAGTTCTTC
CASRGLAGRNEQFF
>-|few|TRBJ2-5|TRBV5-1
TGCGCCAGCAGCTTAGGCGGGAATATCCAAGAGACCCAGTACTTC
CASSLGGNIQETQYF
>-|few|TRBJ2-5|TRBV7-9
TGTGCCAGCAGCTTACCGGACAGTTACTCTAGGGAGACCCAGTACTTC
CASSLPDSYSRETQYF
>-|few|TRBJ2-7|TRBV5-1
TGCGCCAGCAGCTTGGTTGCGGGAAACTCCTACGAGCAGTACTTC
CASSLVAGNSYEQYF
>TRBD2|few|TRBJ2-5|TRBV20-1
TGCAGTGCTAGAGATCAGCGGGGGGAGACCCAGTACTTC
CSARDQRGETQYF
>-|few|TRBJ1-4|TRBV6-5
TGTGCCAGCAGTTATGCTGCAACTAATGAAAAACTGTTTTTT
CASSYAATNEKLFF